This TCR beta chain was recovered during a study of CD4+ T cells in melanoma. The data were produced by immunoSEQ multiplex PCR, yet TCRdb's version contains in-frame clones alone and is incomplete. This sample has about 140,000 clones, with about 93% found just once. Remarks on this clone: The sample holds other DNA sequences that translate to the same CDR3.

The source is a human donor with melanoma.

CDR3 amino acids: CASSPTGQDYGYTF. As DNA, the CDR3 is TGTGCCAGCTCACCAACGGGACAAGACTATGGCTACACCTTC. The V call is TRBV18, the J call TRBJ1-2, with D perhaps TRBD1 (6 bases). CDR3 size: 14 residues. Germline-derived CDR1 and CDR2 are KGHSH and LQKENI. V shed 2 bases and J shed 3 bases, with 10 bases lying between them.